A selection of T cell receptor beta chains follows, all from one sample in a study of blood T cell repertoires in COVID-19. Sequenced by immunoSEQ multiplex PCR; TCRdb stores in-frame clones only, minus some. In the table there are about 150,000 clones, approximately 85% of which are singletons. Source material: peripheral blood. The receptors here all came from a man in his sixties with COVID-19, enrolled during active disease. Each CDR3 is given with its conserved first and last residue. A D gene is named only where the DNA matches it firmly. Size tells how often a clone was seen (once, few, many) or the class of an expanded clone, and some rows leave it out.

>-|TRBJ2-1|-|TRBV7-2|16
TGTGCCAGCAGCTCCGTGGGTCCCCCTGAGGACAATGAGCAGTTCTTC
CASSSVGPPEDNEQFF
>-|TRBJ2-1|TRBD1|TRBV19|12
TGTGCCAGTAGGAAGACAGGGCCTGAGCAGTTCTTC
CASRKTGPEQFF
>-|TRBJ1-2|-|TRBV5-8|12
TGTGCCAGCAGCTTGGTGGGGCATGGCTACACCTTC
CASSLVGHGYTF
>-|TRBJ1-1|TRBD1|TRBV7-9|15
TGTGCCAGCAGCTTAGGTCCAGGGGGCGAATCTGAAGCTTTCTTT
CASSLGPGGESEAFF
>-|TRBJ2-2|TRBD1|TRBV5-4|15
TGTGCCAGCAGCCGGGGACAGGGAGAAACCGGGGAGCTGTTTTTT
CASSRGQGETGELFF
>-|TRBJ2-2|-|TRBV25-1|14
TGTGCCAGCAGCCCACAGGGTGACACCGGGGAGCTGTTTTTT
CASSPQGDTGELFF
>-|TRBJ1-2|-|TRBV25-1|12
TGTGCCAGCAGTGATAGTGCGGGTGGCTACACCTTC
CASSDSAGGYTF
>-|TRBJ1-2|TRBD1|TRBV3-1/TRBV3-2|14
TGTGCCAGCAGTTTTGGACAGGGTGCCCATGGCTACACCTTC
CASSFGQGAHGYTF
>once|TRBJ2-1|TRBD2|TRBV7-3|15
TGTGCCAGCAGCCAACTAGCGGTCTCCTACAATGAGCAGTTCTTC
CASSQLAVSYNEQFF
>-|TRBJ1-3|-|TRBV19|14
TGTGCCAGTATTACGACGGCGAGGGGAAACACCATATATTTT
CASITTARGNTIYF
>once|TRBJ2-7|-|TRBV19|13
TGTGCCAGTCGTCAGGAGGGCCCTTACGAGCAGTACTTC
CASRQEGPYEQYF
>-|TRBJ1-2|-|TRBV6-5|15
TGTGCCAGCAGTTCCCCGGGGGTTCCTAACTATGGCTACACCTTC
CASSSPGVPNYGYTF
>few|TRBJ1-2|-|TRBV6-5|14
TGTGCCAGCAGTCGGACAAGGACTAACTATGGCTACACCTTC
CASSRTRTNYGYTF
>-|TRBJ2-2|-|TRBV7-3|13
TGTGCCAGCAGCCCTAGAAACACCGGGGAGCTGTTTTTT
CASSPRNTGELFF
>-|TRBJ2-7|-|TRBV11-3|15
TGTGCCAGCAGCTTAGAGTTTGACAGTCCCTACGAGCAGTACTTC
CASSLEFDSPYEQYF
>-|TRBJ1-2|-|TRBV7-8|14
TGTGCCAGCAGCTTCCCCTCTGTGCAGGATGGCTACACCTTC
CASSFPSVQDGYTF
>-|TRBJ2-5|TRBD2|TRBV5-1|16
TGCGCCAGCAGCGGACTTAGCGGGAGAGGTAGAGAGACCCAGTACTTC
CASSGLSGRGRETQYF
>-|TRBJ1-5|TRBD1|TRBV7-9|16
TGTGCCAGCAGCTTAGCGCTGGACAGGGTAGATCAGCCCCAGCATTTT
CASSLALDRVDQPQHF
>once|TRBJ1-2|-|TRBV7-2|15
TGTGCCAGCAGACTCACGGTGACGGCAGCTAGCGGCTACACCTTC
CASRLTVTAASGYTF
>-|TRBJ2-1|TRBD1|TRBV19|15
TGTGCCAGTAGTCCCAAGGGACAGGGGTGGAATGAGCAGTTCTTC
CASSPKGQGWNEQFF
>-|TRBJ1-6|TRBD1|TRBV18|14
TGTGCCAGCTCCCCGGACAGGGGGCTATCACCCCTCCACTTT
CASSPDRGLSPLHF
>-|TRBJ2-2|-|TRBV21-1|21
TGTGCCAGCAGCAAAGGGGGGCGCGCAGTCTCATGGATTATAAGGGTCGGGGAGCTGTTTTTT
CASSKGGRAVSWIIRVGELFF
>few|TRBJ2-1|TRBD2|TRBV7-2|17
TGTGCCAGCAGCTTCCTGGTAGCGGGAGGGAGAAGCAATGAGCAGTTCTTC
CASSFLVAGGRSNEQFF
>-|TRBJ2-3|-|TRBV29-1|11
TGCAGCGTTACTAGCTTAAATACGCAGTATTTT
CSVTSLNTQYF
>once|TRBJ2-1|TRBD2|TRBV24-1|16
TGTGCCACCAGTGATTTGCTGAGGGGGCGGGAGGGTGAGCAGTTCTTC
CATSDLLRGREGEQFF
>once|TRBJ1-6|-|TRBV7-9|12
TGTGCCAGTGGGCAGGATAATTCACCCCTCCACTTT
CASGQDNSPLHF
>few|TRBJ2-2|TRBD1|TRBV10-3|15
TGTGCCATCAGCGCCGGGACAGCGAACACCGGGGAGCTGTTTTTT
CAISAGTANTGELFF
>-|TRBJ2-2|-|TRBV5-1|18
TGCGCCAGCAGCCCGGGTGGACTACCCAGTCGACTAGCCGGGGAGCTGTTTTTT
CASSPGGLPSRLAGELFF
>-|TRBJ1-3|-|TRBV18|17
TGTGCCAGCTCAACCTACACCAGGGTCTCGGAAGGAAACACCATATATTTT
CASSTYTRVSEGNTIYF
>-|TRBJ2-3|-|TRBV25-1|15
TGTGCCAGCAGTGAAATGTCGCGGGCCACAGATACGCAGTATTTT
CASSEMSRATDTQYF
>-|TRBJ1-3|TRBD1|TRBV6-5|14
TGTGCCAGCAGTCTCGACAGGGCCGGAAACACCATATATTTT
CASSLDRAGNTIYF
>-|TRBJ1-5|-|TRBV6-2/TRBV6-3|14
TGTGCCAGCAGTTACTTGTCGGGGGAACAGCCCCAGCATTTT
CASSYLSGEQPQHF
>once|TRBJ1-5|-|TRBV7-2|15
TGTGCCAGCAGCTTATGGACTTATAGCAATCAGCCCCAGCATTTT
CASSLWTYSNQPQHF
>-|TRBJ2-3|-|TRBV5-1|16
TGCGCCAGCAGCTTGGCCGCGAGTGGAGGTGGAGATACGCAGTATTTT
CASSLAASGGGDTQYF
>-|TRBJ1-1|-|TRBV30|16
TGTGCCTGGAGTGTTAATGTGCTGGTCGGTGACACTGAAGCTTTCTTT
CAWSVNVLVGDTEAFF
>-|TRBJ1-4|-|TRBV11-2|13
TGTGCCAGCAGCTTAATTCTCGACGGGAAACTGTTTTTT
CASSLILDGKLFF
>-|TRBJ1-2|TRBD1|TRBV5-4|13
TGTGCCAGCAGTTCGACAGGGGGGTATGGCTACACCTTC
CASSSTGGYGYTF
>-|TRBJ1-4|-|TRBV5-1|15
TGCGCCAGCAGCTCAACAGGGAGCACTAATGAAAAACTGTTTTTT
CASSSTGSTNEKLFF
>-|TRBJ1-1|-|TRBV7-9|14
TGTGCCAGCAGCTTAGAGGGCAGGGGCGCTGAAGCTTTCTTT
CASSLEGRGAEAFF
>once|TRBJ2-4|-|TRBV28|14
TGTGCCAGCAGTCGTTCGGGTTCCGGGAACATTCAGTACTTC
CASSRSGSGNIQYF
>-|TRBJ1-6|TRBD1|TRBV6-5|15
TGTGCCAGCAGTTTCCGGGACAGGATTGGTTCACCCCTCCACTTT
CASSFRDRIGSPLHF
>-|TRBJ1-1|TRBD1|TRBV7-3|14
TGTGCCAGCAAAAAACAGGGGCTGGGCACTGAAGCTTTCTTT
CASKKQGLGTEAFF
>-|TRBJ2-5|-|TRBV3-1/TRBV3-2|13
TGTGCCAGCAGCCCCTCTGTCAGTGGGACCCAGTACTTC
CASSPSVSGTQYF
>-|TRBJ2-7|-|TRBV19|13
TGTGCCAGTAGTTCAAGCGTTACCTACGAGCAGTACTTC
CASSSSVTYEQYF
>-|TRBJ1-1|-|TRBV12-3/TRBV12-4|12
TGTGCCAGCAGTTCGCGGACACCTGAAGCTTTCTTT
CASSSRTPEAFF